This TCR beta chain was identified during a study of cytomegalovirus exposure and HLA in healthy donors. Study-level results: The authors considered a cluster of highly shared sequence variants likely to be a sequencing artifact. Accurate predictions that matched the HLA-A and HLA-B alleles of most subjects were reportedly made from TCR beta sequences. The investigators catalogued 150 to 200 TCR beta chains as cytomegalovirus-associated.

In the case of this clone: Antigen specificity is unknown.

PCR amplification relied on 60 Vbeta primers (plus 13 Jbeta primers). The assay was immunoSEQ multiplex PCR, and TCRdb's table has in-frame clones only and misses some. Of 200,000 to 300,000 clones detected, roughly 82% appear once; the ten largest clones hold 5% to 6%. Sequencing was carried out using PBMCs. This clonotype was obtained from a woman aged 40 to 50 in good health and CMV-seropositive.

CDR3 nucleotides: TGTGCCAGCAGCTTATACGGGGGTCGGTGGAACATTCAGTACTTC. It is translated as CASSLYGGRWNIQYF. This chain links TRBV11-1 with TRBJ2-4; possibly TRBD2 for D (6 bases). V was trimmed by 2 bases and J by 7 bases, leaving 15 bases between them. The CDR3 sequence is 15 residues long. CDR1 is SGHAT, CDR2 FQDESV, per germline (reference sequence).